The rows below give T cell receptor beta chains drawn from one sample of a study of identical twins. Via MiXCR, TCRdb re-called the 5' RACE reads, giving one row per CDR3 protein. The sample yields 500,000 to 600,000 distinct CDR3 sequences, roughly a fifth seen once. The same sample was also studied in work on T cells expressing NK-cell markers.

Sequencing was performed on CD4+ T cells sorted from blood. These receptors originate from a woman in her late teens or twenties in good health. Both conserved end residues are part of each CDR3. D genes are given only for firm matches. Rows give clone size only sometimes, using once, few, many, or a class for an expanded clone.

clone_size j_call d_call v_call cdr3_aa cdr3_nt
few TRBJ2-3 NA TRBV2 CAVRGLASTDTQYF TGTGCCGTTAGGGGTCTTGCTAGCACAGATACGCAGTATTTT
many TRBJ2-5 TRBD1 TRBV29-1 CSARSDRDQETQYF TGCAGCGCCAGATCGGACAGGGACCAAGAGACCCAGTACTTC
NA TRBJ2-7 NA TRBV2 CASNLVLNEQYF TGTGCCAGCAATCTAGTTCTTAACGAGCAGTACTTC
NA TRBJ2-7 NA TRBV7-9 CASSPLSSYEQYF TGTGCCAGCAGCCCCCTAAGCTCCTACGAGCAGTACTTC
NA TRBJ2-3 NA TRBV30 CAWSFRSADTQYF TGTGCCTGGAGCTTTCGCTCGGCAGATACGCAGTATTTT
many TRBJ1-2 TRBD1 TRBV6-1 CASRDRDRVFRGYTF TGTGCCAGCAGGGACCGGGACAGGGTTTTCCGTGGCTACACCTTC
few TRBJ1-5 NA TRBV6-8 CASSPRWGGSQPQHF TGTGCCAGCAGTCCTAGGTGGGGGGGCAGTCAGCCCCAGCATTTT
NA TRBJ1-3 NA TRBV12-3/TRBV12-4 CASSAGARSGNTIYF TGTGCCAGCAGTGCCGGGGCCAGGTCTGGAAACACCATATATTTT
NA TRBJ2-7 NA TRBV12-5 CASALADEQYF TGTGCTAGTGCCTTAGCAGACGAGCAGTACTTC
NA TRBJ2-7 NA TRBV12-3/TRBV12-4 CASSFGRLAYEQYF TGTGCCAGCAGTTTTGGCAGGTTAGCCTACGAGCAGTACTTC
few TRBJ2-7 TRBD2 TRBV10-1 CASSDSGLAGGSSYEQYF TGCGCCAGCAGTGATTCGGGACTAGCGGGGGGAAGCTCCTACGAGCAGTACTTC
NA TRBJ2-1 NA TRBV7-2 CASSFGTGRNNEQFF TGTGCCAGCAGCTTTGGGACGGGACGGAACAATGAGCAGTTCTTC
NA TRBJ2-2 NA TRBV10-3 CAISEITGAAGELFF TGTGCCATCAGTGAGATAACAGGAGCAGCCGGGGAGCTGTTTTTT
NA TRBJ2-1 NA TRBV20-1 CSAPPRANEQFF TGCAGTGCCCCACCTCGAGCCAATGAGCAGTTCTTC
many TRBJ1-5 NA TRBV5-1 CASSLGSNQPQHF TGCGCCAGCAGCTTGGGAAGCAATCAGCCCCAGCATTTT
few TRBJ2-5 TRBD2 TRBV5-4 CASSSLGRVQETQYF TGTGCCAGCAGCTCGTTGGGGAGGGTCCAAGAGACCCAGTACTTC
few TRBJ1-2 NA TRBV21-1 CIYNRGLPYGYTF TGTATCTATAACAGGGGATTACCCTATGGCTACACCTTC
few TRBJ1-4 NA TRBV5-1 CASSFGWGEKLFF TGCGCCAGCAGCTTTGGATGGGGTGAAAAACTGTTTTTT
few TRBJ1-1 NA TRBV29-1 CSVAGFGNTEAFF TGCAGCGTTGCAGGGTTTGGGAACACTGAAGCTTTCTTT
NA TRBJ2-3 NA TRBV20-1 CSAANGLASQYF TGCAGTGCTGCCAATGGCCTAGCTTCGCAGTATTTT
few TRBJ2-7 NA TRBV20-1 CSASYPDSGIYEQYF TGCAGTGCTTCTTACCCGGACTCAGGGATCTACGAGCAGTACTTC
NA TRBJ2-3 TRBD2 TRBV25-1 CASKREGDTQYF TGTGCCAGCAAGCGGGAGGGGGATACGCAGTATTTT
few TRBJ2-7 NA TRBV2 CASSEGMAYEQYF TGTGCCAGCAGTGAGGGCATGGCCTACGAGCAGTACTTC
many TRBJ2-1 NA TRBV29-1 CSPLPGGNEQFF TGCAGCCCTCTACCGGGGGGCAACGAGCAGTTCTTC
few TRBJ1-1 NA TRBV29-1 CSVRDPATEAFF TGCAGCGTCCGGGACCCAGCGACTGAAGCTTTCTTT
few TRBJ1-2 NA TRBV11-2 CASSPDSLRRGYTF TGTGCCAGCAGCCCCGACAGCTTACGGAGAGGCTACACCTTC
many TRBJ2-1 TRBD2 TRBV20-1 CSARVGSGRFDEQFF TGCAGTGCTAGAGTGGGTAGCGGGAGATTCGATGAGCAGTTCTTC
NA TRBJ1-4 NA TRBV6-5 CASSYFSTIEKLFF TGTGCCAGCAGTTACTTTTCCACTATTGAAAAACTGTTTTTT
few TRBJ1-2 TRBD1 TRBV7-9 CASSLRRGDRKYGYTF TGTGCCAGCAGCCTTCGTAGGGGGGACAGAAAATATGGCTACACCTTC
few TRBJ2-1 NA TRBV5-1 CASSSVQGEQFF TGCGCCAGCAGCTCAGTACAGGGTGAGCAGTTCTTC
few TRBJ1-6 NA TRBV6-2/TRBV6-3 CASSYLSGNSPLHF TGTGCCAGCAGTTACCTTAGCGGTAATTCACCCCTCCACTTT
NA TRBJ2-7 TRBD1 TRBV6-1 CASSRDRERTYEQYF TGTGCCAGCAGCAGGGACAGGGAGAGGACCTACGAGCAGTACTTC
NA TRBJ1-1 TRBD1 TRBV11-2 CASSYMGQPEAFF TGTGCCAGCAGCTATATGGGACAGCCTGAAGCTTTCTTT
few TRBJ2-7 TRBD1 TRBV20-1 CSAQDRGKHEQYF TGCAGTGCACAGGACAGGGGAAAACACGAGCAGTACTTC
once TRBJ2-2 NA TRBV10-3 CAISAQASGELFF TGTGCCATCAGCGCCCAGGCATCCGGGGAGCTGTTTTTT
NA TRBJ2-1 TRBD2 TRBV19 CASSINTGGSGEQFF TGTGCCAGTAGTATAAACACGGGAGGATCTGGTGAGCAGTTCTTC
few TRBJ2-2 NA TRBV7-9 CASSSGPYTGELFF TGTGCCAGCAGCTCCGGACCCTACACCGGGGAGCTGTTTTTT
many TRBJ2-3 NA TRBV29-1 CSVVGNTDTQYF TGCAGCGTTGTAGGGAACACAGATACGCAGTATTTT
once TRBJ2-7 NA TRBV18 CASSPPNAHEQYF TGTGCCAGCTCACCACCGAATGCCCACGAGCAGTACTTC
few TRBJ2-7 NA TRBV12-3/TRBV12-4 CASSLEGWSYEQYF TGTGCCAGCAGTTTAGAGGGTTGGAGCTACGAGCAGTACTTC
NA TRBJ1-6 TRBD1 TRBV11-2 CASIGLGQLDSPLHF TGTGCCAGCATCGGATTGGGACAGCTCGATTCACCCCTCCACTTT
NA TRBJ1-6 NA TRBV7-9 CASSLAGANSPLHF TGTGCCAGCAGCTTAGCAGGGGCTAATTCACCCCTCCACTTT
NA TRBJ2-3 TRBD1 TRBV11-2 CASSEGQGNADTQYF TGTGCCAGCAGCGAAGGACAGGGTAACGCAGATACGCAGTATTTT
few TRBJ2-2 NA TRBV9 CASSVRLLNTGELFF TGTGCCAGCAGCGTACGACTCCTGAACACCGGGGAGCTGTTTTTT
NA TRBJ1-1 NA TRBV12-3/TRBV12-4 CASSSIPVSGDEVNTEAFF TGTGCCAGCAGTTCCATCCCGGTTTCGGGGGATGAGGTGAACACTGAAGCTTTCTTT
NA TRBJ2-6 NA TRBV27 CASSPWDLSGGANVLTF TGTGCCAGCAGTCCATGGGACCTTTCTGGAGGGGCCAACGTCCTGACTTTC
few TRBJ1-1 NA TRBV11-2 CASSLGQGRVNTEAFF TGTGCCAGCAGCTTAGGGCAGGGCAGGGTGAACACTGAAGCTTTCTTT
NA TRBJ1-1 NA TRBV30 CAWNHLKRMNTEAFF TGTGCCTGGAATCACCTAAAACGGATGAACACTGAAGCTTTCTTT